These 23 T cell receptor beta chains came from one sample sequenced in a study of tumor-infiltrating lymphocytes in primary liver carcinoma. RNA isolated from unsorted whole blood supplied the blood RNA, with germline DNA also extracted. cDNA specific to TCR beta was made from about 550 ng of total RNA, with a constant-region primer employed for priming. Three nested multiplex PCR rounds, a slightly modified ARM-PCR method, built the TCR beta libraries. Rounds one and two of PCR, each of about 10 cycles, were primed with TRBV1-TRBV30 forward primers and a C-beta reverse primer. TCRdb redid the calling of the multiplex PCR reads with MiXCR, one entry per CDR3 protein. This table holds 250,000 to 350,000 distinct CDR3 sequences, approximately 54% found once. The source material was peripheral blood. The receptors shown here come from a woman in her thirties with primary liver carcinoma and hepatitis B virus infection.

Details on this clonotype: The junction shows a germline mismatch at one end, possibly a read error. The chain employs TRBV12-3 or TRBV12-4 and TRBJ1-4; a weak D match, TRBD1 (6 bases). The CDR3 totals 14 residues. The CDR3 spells CACSKGVRSEKLFF. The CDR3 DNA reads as TGTGCCTGCAGTAAGGGGGTGCGCAGTGAAAAACTGTTTTTT.

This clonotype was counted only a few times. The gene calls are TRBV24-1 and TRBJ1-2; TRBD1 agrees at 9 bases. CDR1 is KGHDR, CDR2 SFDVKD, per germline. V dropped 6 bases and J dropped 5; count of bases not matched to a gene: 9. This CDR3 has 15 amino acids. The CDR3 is CATSRGTGKNYGYTF. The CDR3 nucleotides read TGTGCCACCAGTCGCGGGACAGGGAAGAATTATGGCTACACCTTC.

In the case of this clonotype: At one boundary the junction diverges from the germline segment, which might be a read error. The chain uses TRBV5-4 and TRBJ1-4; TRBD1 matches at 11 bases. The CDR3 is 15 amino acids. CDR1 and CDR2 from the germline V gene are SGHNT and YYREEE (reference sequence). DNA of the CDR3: TGTGTCAGCAGCTTGGACAGGGGGCTAAATGAAAAACTGTTTTTT. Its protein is CVSSLDRGLNEKLFF.

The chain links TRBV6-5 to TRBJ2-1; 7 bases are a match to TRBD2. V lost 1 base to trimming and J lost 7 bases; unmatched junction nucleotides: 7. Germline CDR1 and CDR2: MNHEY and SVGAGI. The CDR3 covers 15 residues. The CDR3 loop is CASSYFLAVVNEQFF. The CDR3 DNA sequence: TGTGCCAGCAGTTACTTCCTAGCGGTAGTTAATGAGCAGTTCTTC.

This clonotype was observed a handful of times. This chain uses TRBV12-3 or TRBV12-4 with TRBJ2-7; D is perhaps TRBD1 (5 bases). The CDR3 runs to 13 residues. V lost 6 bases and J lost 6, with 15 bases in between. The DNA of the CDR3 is TGTGCCAGCAGCACCTGGGAAGGGGTCGAGCAGTACTTC. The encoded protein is CASSTWEGVEQYF.

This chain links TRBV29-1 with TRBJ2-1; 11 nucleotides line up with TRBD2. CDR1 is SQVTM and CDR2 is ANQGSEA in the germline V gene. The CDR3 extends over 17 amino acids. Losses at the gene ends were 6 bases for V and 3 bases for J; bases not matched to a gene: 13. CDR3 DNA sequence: TGCAGCGTCGATAACCTTAGCGGGAGGGCCCTCTACAATGAGCAGTTCTTC. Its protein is CSVDNLSGRALYNEQFF.

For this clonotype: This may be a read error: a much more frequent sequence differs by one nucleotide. In DNA form, the CDR3 reads TGTGCCAACAGCCAAAATGAGCAGTTCTTC. Its translation: CANSQNEQFF. The V call is TRBV13, the J call TRBJ2-1, with no clear D. Germline V lookup: CDR1 PRHDT, CDR2 FYEKMQ (reference sequence). This CDR3 is built from 10 residues.

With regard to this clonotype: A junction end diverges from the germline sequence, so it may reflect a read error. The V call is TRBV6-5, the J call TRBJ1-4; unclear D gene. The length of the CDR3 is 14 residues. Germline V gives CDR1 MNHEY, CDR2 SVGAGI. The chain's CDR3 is CVSSVGPSVEKLFF. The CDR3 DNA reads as TGTGTCAGCAGCGTGGGCCCCAGTGTTGAAAAACTGTTTTTT.

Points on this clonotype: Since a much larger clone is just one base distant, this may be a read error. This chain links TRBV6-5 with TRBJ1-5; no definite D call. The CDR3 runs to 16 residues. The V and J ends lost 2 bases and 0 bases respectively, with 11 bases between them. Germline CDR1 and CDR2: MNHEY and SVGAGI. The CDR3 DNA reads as TGTGCCAGCAGTTACCGCGCTGGGATTAGCAATCAGCCCCAGCATTTT. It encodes CASSYRAGISNQPQHF.

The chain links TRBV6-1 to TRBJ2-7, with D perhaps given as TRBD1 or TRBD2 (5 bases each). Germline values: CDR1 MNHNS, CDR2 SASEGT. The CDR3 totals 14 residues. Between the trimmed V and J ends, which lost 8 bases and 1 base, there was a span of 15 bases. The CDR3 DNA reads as TGTGCCAGCGGACCGGGACGGACTTCCTACGAGCAGTACTTC. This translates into CASGPGRTSYEQYF.

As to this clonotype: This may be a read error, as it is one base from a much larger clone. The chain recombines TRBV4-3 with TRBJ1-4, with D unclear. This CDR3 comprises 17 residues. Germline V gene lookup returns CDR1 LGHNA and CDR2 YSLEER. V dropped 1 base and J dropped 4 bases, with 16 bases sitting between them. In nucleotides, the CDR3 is TGCGCCAGCAGCCAAGTATCCGCGCAGACAATTAATGAAAAACTGTTTTTT. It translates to CASSQVSAQTINEKLFF.

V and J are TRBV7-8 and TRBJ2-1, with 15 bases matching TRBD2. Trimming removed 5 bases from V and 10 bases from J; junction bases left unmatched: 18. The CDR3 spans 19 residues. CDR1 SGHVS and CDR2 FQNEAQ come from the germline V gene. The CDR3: CASSPGLAGGVVLDSEQFF. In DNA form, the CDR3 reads TGTGCCAGCAGCCCCGGACTAGCGGGAGGGGTTGTCCTCGATTCGGAGCAGTTCTTC.

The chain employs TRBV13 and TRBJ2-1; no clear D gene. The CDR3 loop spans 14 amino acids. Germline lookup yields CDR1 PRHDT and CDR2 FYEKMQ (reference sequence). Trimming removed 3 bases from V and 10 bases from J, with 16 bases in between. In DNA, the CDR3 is TGTGCCAGCAGCTTTCTCGGGCAAATAGGGGAGCAGTTCTTC. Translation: CASSFLGQIGEQFF. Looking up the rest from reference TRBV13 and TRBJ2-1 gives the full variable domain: AAGVIQSPRHLIKEKRETATLKCYPIPRHDTVYWYQQGPGQDPQFLISFYEKMQSDKGSIPDRFSAQQFSDYHSELNMSSLELGDSALYFCASSFLGQIGEQFFGPGTRLTVL.

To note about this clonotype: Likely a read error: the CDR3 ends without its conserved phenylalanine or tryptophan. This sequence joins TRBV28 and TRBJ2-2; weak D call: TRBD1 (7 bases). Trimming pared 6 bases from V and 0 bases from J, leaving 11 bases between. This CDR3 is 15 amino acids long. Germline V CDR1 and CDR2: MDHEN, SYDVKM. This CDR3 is CASSLRGANTGELFI. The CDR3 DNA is TGTGCCAGCAGCCTCAGGGGGGCGAACACCGGGGAGCTGTTTATT.

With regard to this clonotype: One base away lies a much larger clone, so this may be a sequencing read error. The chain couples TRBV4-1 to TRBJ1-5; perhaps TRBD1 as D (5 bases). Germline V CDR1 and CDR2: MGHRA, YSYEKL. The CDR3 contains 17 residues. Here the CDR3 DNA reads TGCGCCAGCAGCCAAGGACGGCAGGAGGGGTCTTATCAGCCCCATCATTTT. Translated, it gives CASSQGRQEGSYQPHHF.

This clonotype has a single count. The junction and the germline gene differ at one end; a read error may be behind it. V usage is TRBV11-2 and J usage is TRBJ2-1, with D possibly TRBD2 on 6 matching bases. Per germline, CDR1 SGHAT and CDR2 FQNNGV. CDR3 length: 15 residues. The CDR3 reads CTSNDNPGLNNEQFF. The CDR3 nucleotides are TGTACCAGCAACGATAATCCGGGACTGAACAATGAGCAGTTCTTC.

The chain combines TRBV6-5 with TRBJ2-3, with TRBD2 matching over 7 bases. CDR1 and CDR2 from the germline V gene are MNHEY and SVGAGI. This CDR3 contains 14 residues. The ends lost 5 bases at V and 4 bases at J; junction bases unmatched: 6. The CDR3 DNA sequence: TGTGCCAGCAGTCGGGGGGAGTTGGCAGATACGCAGTATTTT. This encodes CASSRGELADTQYF.

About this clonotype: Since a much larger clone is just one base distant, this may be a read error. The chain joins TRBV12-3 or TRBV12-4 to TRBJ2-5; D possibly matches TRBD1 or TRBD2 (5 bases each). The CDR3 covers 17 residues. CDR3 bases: TGTGCCAGCAGTCCCAACATCGGGGCGGGCCGGCATGAGACCAAGTACTTC. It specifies CASSPNIGAGRHETKYF.

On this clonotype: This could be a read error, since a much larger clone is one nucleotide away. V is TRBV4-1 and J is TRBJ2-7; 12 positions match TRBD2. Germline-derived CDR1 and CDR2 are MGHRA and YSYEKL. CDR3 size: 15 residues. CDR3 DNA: TGCTCCAGCAGCCAAGGACTAGCGGGAACCTACGAGCAGTACTTC. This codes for CSSSQGLAGTYEQYF.

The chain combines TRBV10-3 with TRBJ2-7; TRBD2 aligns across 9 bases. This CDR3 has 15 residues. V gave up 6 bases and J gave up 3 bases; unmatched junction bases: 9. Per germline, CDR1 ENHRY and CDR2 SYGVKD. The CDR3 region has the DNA TGTGCCATCAGCCTTATAGCTAGCGGGATCTACGAGCAGTACTTC. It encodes CAISLIASGIYEQYF.

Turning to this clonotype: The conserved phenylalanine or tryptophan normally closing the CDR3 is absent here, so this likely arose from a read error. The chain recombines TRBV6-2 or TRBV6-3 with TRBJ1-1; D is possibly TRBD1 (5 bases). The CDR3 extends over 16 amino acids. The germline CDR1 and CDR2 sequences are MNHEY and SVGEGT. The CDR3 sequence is CTSSSRIRAMNTEAFI. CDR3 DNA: TGTACCAGCAGTTCCCGTATCAGGGCCATGAACACTGAAGCTTTCATT.

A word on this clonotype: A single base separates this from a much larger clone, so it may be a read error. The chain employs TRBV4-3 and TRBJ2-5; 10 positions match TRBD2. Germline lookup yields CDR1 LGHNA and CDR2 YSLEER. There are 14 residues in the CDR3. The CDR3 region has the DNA TGCGCCAGCAGCGACTCTAGCGGGAGTGAGACCCTGTACTTC. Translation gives CASSDSSGSETLYF.

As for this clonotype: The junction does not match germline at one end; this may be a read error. The chain's CDR3 is CASILAPYNEQFF. The CDR3 nucleotides read TGTGCCAGCATCTTAGCGCCATACAATGAGCAGTTCTTC. The chain employs TRBV11-1 and TRBJ2-1, with TRBD2 as a possible D gene (5 bases). CDR3 length equals 13 residues. Germline V lookup: CDR1 SGHAT, CDR2 FQDESV (reference sequence).